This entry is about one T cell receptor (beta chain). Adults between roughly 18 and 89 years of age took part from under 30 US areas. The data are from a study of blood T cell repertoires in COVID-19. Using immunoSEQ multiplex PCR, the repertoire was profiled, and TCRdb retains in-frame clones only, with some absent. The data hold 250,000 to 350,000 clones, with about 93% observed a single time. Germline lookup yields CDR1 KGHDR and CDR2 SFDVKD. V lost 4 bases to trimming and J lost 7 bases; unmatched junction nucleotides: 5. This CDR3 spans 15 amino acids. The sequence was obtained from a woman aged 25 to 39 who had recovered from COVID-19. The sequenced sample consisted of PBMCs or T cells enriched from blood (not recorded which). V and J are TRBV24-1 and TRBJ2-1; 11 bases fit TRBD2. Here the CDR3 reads CATSEPLAGGNEQFF. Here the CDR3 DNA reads TGTGCCACCAGTGAGCCGCTAGCGGGGGGAAATGAGCAGTTCTTC.